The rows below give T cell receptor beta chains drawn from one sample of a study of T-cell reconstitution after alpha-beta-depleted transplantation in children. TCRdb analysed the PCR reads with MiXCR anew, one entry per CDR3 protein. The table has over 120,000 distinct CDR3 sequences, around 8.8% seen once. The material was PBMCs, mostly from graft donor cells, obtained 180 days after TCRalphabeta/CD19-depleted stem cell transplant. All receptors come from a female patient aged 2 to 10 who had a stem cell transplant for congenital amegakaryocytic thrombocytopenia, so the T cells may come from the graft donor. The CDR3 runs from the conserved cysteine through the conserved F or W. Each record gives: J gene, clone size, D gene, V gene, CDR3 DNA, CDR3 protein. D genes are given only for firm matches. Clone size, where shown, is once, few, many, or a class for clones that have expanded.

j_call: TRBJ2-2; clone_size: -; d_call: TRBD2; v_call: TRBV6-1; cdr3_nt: TGTGCCAGCCATCGGGAGGGCATCACCGGGGAGCTGTTTTTT; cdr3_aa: CASHREGITGELFF
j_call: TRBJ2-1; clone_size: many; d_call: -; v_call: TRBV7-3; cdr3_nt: TGTGCCAGCAGCTTATCTCGGGGATACAATGAGCAGTTCTTC; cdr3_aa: CASSLSRGYNEQFF
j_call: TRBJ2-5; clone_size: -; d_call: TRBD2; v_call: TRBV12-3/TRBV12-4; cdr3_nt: TGTGCCAGCAGCACCGCTAGCGGGAGGGTCGAGACCCAGTACTTC; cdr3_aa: CASSTASGRVETQYF
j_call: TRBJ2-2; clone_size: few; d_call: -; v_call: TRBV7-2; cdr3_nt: TGTGCCAGCAGCTTGTCTGTGAACACCGGGGAGCTGTTTTTT; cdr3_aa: CASSLSVNTGELFF
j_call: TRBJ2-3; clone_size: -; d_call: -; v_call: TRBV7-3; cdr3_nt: TGTGCCAGCAGTCCCGGTCGGGGTGATACGCAGTATTTT; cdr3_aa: CASSPGRGDTQYF
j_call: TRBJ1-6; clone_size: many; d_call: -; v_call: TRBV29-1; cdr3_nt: TGCACCGGCTTTACCCTCCACTTT; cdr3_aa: CTGFTLHF
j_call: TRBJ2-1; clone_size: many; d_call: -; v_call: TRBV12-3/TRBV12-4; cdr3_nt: TGTGCCAGCAGTTTAGCGGGGGCACTGGGGAATGAGCAGTTCTTC; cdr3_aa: CASSLAGALGNEQFF
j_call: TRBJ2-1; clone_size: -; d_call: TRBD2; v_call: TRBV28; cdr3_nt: TGTGCCAGCAGTACAACTAGCGGGGGGACGTACAATGAGCAGTTCTTC; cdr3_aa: CASSTTSGGTYNEQFF
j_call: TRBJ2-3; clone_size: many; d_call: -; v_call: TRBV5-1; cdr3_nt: TGCGCCAGCAGCTTGTTATCGGGGCGTGGAGATACGCAGTATTTT; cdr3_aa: CASSLLSGRGDTQYF
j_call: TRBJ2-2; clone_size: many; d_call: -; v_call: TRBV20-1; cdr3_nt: TGCAGTGCTAGAAAAAGCGGACGCAACACCGGGGAGCTGTTTTTT; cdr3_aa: CSARKSGRNTGELFF
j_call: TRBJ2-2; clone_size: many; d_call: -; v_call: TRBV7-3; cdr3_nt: TGTGCCAGCAGCTTAAACCGGCACACCGGGGAGCTGTTTTTT; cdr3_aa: CASSLNRHTGELFF
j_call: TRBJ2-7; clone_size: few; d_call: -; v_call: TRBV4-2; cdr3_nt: TGTGCCAGCAGCCAAGACTTCGGGTTCTACGAGCAGTACTTC; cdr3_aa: CASSQDFGFYEQYF
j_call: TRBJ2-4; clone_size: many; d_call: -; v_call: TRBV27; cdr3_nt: TGTGCCAGCCAGGAGGGACCCCTGGGTAACATTCAGTACTTC; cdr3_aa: CASQEGPLGNIQYF
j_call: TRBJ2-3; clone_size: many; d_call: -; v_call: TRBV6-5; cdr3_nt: TGTGCCAGCAGTTACCACCGACAGAGCACAGATACGCAGTATTTT; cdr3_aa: CASSYHRQSTDTQYF
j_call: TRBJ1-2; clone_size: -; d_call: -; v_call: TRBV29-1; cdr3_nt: TGCAGCGTTGTTGTCGGAAACTATGGCTACACCTTC; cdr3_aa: CSVVVGNYGYTF
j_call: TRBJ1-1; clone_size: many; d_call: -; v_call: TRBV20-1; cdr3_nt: TGCAGTGCTCAGATAGGGGATCTAAACACTGAAGCTTTCTTT; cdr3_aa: CSAQIGDLNTEAFF
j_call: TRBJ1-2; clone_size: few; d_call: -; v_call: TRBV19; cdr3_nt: TGTGCCAGTAGTGCGCCCGGCAGGGGTGGAAACTATGGCTACACCTTC; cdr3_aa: CASSAPGRGGNYGYTF
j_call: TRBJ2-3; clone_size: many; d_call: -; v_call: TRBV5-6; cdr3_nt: TGTGCCAGCAGCCAGACTCTAGTGGGCACAGATACGCAGTATTTT; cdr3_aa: CASSQTLVGTDTQYF
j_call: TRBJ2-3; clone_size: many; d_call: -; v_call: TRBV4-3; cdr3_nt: TGCGCCAGCAGCCAGTATATCGGCACAGATACGCAGTATTTT; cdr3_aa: CASSQYIGTDTQYF
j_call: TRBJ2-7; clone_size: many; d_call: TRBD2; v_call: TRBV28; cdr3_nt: TGTGCCAGCAGTTTGGGGCACCGGGGACTAGCGACAACCTACGAGCAGTACTTC; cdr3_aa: CASSLGHRGLATTYEQYF
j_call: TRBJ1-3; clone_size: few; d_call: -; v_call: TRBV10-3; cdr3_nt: TGTGCCATCAGTGAGTGGGGCGTCGGTGGAAACACCATATATTTT; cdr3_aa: CAISEWGVGGNTIYF
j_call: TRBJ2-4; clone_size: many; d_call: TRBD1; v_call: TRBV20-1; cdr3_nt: TGCAGTGCTCAAAGAAATGCCGACAGGGAGTTCGCCAAAAACATTCAGTACTTC; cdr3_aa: CSAQRNADREFAKNIQYF
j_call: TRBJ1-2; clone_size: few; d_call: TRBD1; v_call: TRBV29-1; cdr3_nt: TGCAGCGGTTGGACAGGGGCCGGTTTTGGCTACACCTTC; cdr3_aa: CSGWTGAGFGYTF
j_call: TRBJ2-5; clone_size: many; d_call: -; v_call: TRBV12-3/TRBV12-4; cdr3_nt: TGTGCCAGCAGTTATACTCAGTACCAAGAGACCCAGTACTTC; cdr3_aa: CASSYTQYQETQYF
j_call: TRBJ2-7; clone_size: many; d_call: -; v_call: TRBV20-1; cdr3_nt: TGCAGTGCTCCAGGGACCCTAGCTGGCGAGCAGTACTTC; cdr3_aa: CSAPGTLAGEQYF
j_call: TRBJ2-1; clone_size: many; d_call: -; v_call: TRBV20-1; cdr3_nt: TGCAGTGCTAGAGATACGACTAAGGCTGGCAATGAGCAGTTCTTC; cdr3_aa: CSARDTTKAGNEQFF
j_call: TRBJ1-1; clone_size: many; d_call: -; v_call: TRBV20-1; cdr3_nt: TGCAGTGCCAGGGATGCTGAAGCTTTCTTT; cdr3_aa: CSARDAEAFF
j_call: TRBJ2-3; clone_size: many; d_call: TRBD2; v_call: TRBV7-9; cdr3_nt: TGTGCCAGCAGCTTAGGGGCTAGCGGGGGGTCGGAAGATACGCAGTATTTT; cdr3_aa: CASSLGASGGSEDTQYF
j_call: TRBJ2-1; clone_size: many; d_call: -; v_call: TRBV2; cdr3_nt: TGTGCCGGGGGCCGGACTTTGGAGCAGTTCTTC; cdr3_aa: CAGGRTLEQFF
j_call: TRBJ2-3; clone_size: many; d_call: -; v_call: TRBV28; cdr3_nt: TGTGCCAGCGGGGGTAGCACAGATACGCAGTATTTT; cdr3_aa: CASGGSTDTQYF
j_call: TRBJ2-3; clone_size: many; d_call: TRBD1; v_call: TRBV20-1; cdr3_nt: TGCAGTGCTAGGGGACAGGCAGATACGCAGTATTTT; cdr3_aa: CSARGQADTQYF
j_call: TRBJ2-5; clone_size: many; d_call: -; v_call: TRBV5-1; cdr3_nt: TGCGCCAGCAGCTTGGTTCCCGGACAGCAAGAGACCCAGTACTTC; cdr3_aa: CASSLVPGQQETQYF
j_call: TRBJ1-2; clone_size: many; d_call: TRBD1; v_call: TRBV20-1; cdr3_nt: TGCAGTGCTGGACCGACAGGGGACGGCTACACCTTC; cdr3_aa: CSAGPTGDGYTF
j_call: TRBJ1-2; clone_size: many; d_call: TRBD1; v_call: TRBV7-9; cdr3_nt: TGTGCCAGCAGCTCCGGAATAGGACAGGGGGCGAATGGCTACACCTTC; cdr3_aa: CASSSGIGQGANGYTF
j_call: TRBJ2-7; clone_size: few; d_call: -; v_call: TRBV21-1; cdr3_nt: TGTGCCAGCAGCATCGGACAGGGGTCGTACGAGCAGTACTTC; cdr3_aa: CASSIGQGSYEQYF
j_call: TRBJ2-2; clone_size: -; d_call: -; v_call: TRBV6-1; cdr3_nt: TGTGCCAGCAACTGGTCACGGAACACCGGGGAGCTGTTTTTT; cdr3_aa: CASNWSRNTGELFF
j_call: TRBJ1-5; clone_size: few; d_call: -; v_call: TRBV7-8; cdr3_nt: TGTGCCAGCAGCCCTCTTGGGGATCAGCCCCAGCATTTT; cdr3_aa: CASSPLGDQPQHF
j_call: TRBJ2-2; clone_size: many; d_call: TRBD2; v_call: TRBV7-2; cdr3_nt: TGTGCCAGCAGCTTAGGGCTAGCGGCGAACACCGGGGAGCTGTTTTTT; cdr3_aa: CASSLGLAANTGELFF
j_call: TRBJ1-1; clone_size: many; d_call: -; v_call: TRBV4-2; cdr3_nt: TGTGCCAGCACCTCAAGCTGGGGCGAGGAAGCTTTCTTT; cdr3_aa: CASTSSWGEEAFF
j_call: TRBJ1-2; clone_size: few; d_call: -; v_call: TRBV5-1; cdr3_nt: TGCGCCAGCAGGATCCGGGGCGCGACCTATGGCTACACCTTC; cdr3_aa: CASRIRGATYGYTF
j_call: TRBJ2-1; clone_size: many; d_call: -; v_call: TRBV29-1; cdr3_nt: TGCAGCGCATTCGGGACATTTTTCGATGAGCAGTTCTTC; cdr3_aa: CSAFGTFFDEQFF